This T cell receptor beta chain was identified during a study of post-analysis software for immune sequencing data. Unique molecular identifiers were present in the TCR beta cDNA libraries. Out of 1 to 10 million T cells, about 460,000 cDNA molecules were generated. TCRdb re-analysed the PCR reads in MiXCR, keeping a single row per CDR3 protein. The sample lists approximately 250,000 distinct CDR3 sequences; less than 40% were seen once. Germline assignment: CDR1 SGHTA and CDR2 FQGNSA. The CDR3 is 14 residues long. V shed 8 bases and J shed 1 base, with 14 bases lying between them. This clonotype was seen ten or more times. Its antigen is currently unknown. Study results and caveats: Five or six TRBV segments were significantly more frequent in patients than in controls. TRBV5-6, TRBV5-1 and TRBV20-1 were among these segments.

What was sequenced was blood. The V call is TRBV7-2, the J call TRBJ2-5; possibly TRBD1 for D (6 bases). The receptor's source is a girl aged 5 to 17 with multiple sclerosis. CDR3 DNA: TGTGCCAGCCGCCAGGACAGAGTCCAAGAGACCCAGTACTTC. This codes for CASRQDRVQETQYF.